This T cell receptor (beta chain) was sequenced during a study of cytomegalovirus exposure and HLA in healthy donors. Whole-study findings and limits: Later on, a genetic analysis was performed. It linked a missense variant in DCLRE1C with V- and J-gene trimming of TCR beta. Productive status was seen about 90% or about 30% of the time for most TCR beta V segments in an earlier analysis. Researchers reportedly found TCR beta sequences accurately predicted most subjects' HLA-A and HLA-B alleles. Some TCR beta chains (roughly 150 of them) were listed as cytomegalovirus-associated.

Primers for the PCR totalled 60 Vbeta and 13 Jbeta. Some clones are missing from TCRdb's copy, which holds only in-frame ones; the method was immunoSEQ multiplex PCR. The table records tens of thousands of clones, 78% of them present only once. A note on this clone: Its specificity is not known.

The TCR sequence derives from a female donor in good health and CMV-seronegative. Sample: PBMCs.

The CDR3 loop is CASSPPRGQGVTGANVLTF. The DNA for the CDR3 is TGTGCCAGCAGCCCCCCCCGAGGCCAGGGGGTAACTGGGGCCAACGTCCTGACTTTC. The rearrangement links TRBV5-6 to TRBJ2-6, with 7 bases matching TRBD1. V shed 4 bases and J 2 bases; nucleotides not matched to a gene: 15. This CDR3 spans 19 amino acids. Looked up from germline, CDR1 is SGHDT and CDR2 is YYEEEE.